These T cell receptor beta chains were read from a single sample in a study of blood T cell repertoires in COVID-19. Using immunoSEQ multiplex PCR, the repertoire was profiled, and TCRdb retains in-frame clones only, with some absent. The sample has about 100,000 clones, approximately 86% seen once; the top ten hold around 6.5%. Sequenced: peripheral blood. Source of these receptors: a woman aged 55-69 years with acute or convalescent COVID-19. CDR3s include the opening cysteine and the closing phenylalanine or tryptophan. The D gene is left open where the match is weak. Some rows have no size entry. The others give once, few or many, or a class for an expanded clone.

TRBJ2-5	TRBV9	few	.	TGTGCCAGCAGCGTAGGCTCAGGTCCCCAAGAGACCCAGTACTTC	CASSVGSGPQETQYF
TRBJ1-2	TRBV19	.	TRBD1	TGTGCCAGCGCCGACAGGGGTTATGGCTACACCTTC	CASADRGYGYTF
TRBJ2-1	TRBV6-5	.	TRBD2	TGTGCCACCCAACTAGCGGGAGAAAGGAATGAGCAGTTCTTC	CATQLAGERNEQFF
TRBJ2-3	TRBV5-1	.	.	TGCGCCAGCAGCTTGGTGGGCTCGGGCACAGATACGCAGTATTTT	CASSLVGSGTDTQYF
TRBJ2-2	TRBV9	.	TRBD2	TGTGCCAGCAGCGTAGTCGATAGCGGGACCACCGGGGAGCTGTTTTTT	CASSVVDSGTTGELFF
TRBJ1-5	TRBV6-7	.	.	TGTGCCAGCAGTAATCAGTGTAATCAGCCCCAGCATTTT	CASSNQCNQPQHF
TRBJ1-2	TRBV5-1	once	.	TGCGCCAGCAGCTCAGAGGGCTATGGCTACACCTTC	CASSSEGYGYTF
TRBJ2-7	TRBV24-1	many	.	TGTGCCACCAGTGATCAGGTGGCAGGGAGGTACGAGCAGTACTTC	CATSDQVAGRYEQYF
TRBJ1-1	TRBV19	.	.	TGTGCCAGTAGTATCATGAGGAACACTGAAGCTTTCTTT	CASSIMRNTEAFF
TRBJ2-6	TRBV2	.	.	TGTGCCAGCAGTCTGGGGGCCAACGTCCTGACTTTC	CASSLGANVLTF
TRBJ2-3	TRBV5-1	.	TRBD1	TGCGCCAGCAGCTTGAGGGGGCTTCCCACAGATACGCAGTATTTT	CASSLRGLPTDTQYF
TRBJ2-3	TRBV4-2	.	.	TGTGCCAGCAGCCAAGTATCAGGGGATACGCAGTATTTT	CASSQVSGDTQYF
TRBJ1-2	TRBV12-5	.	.	TGTGCTAGTGGTTTGTATCCCTATGGCTACACCTTC	CASGLYPYGYTF
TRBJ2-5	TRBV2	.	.	TGTGCCAGCAGTGAAGGGGCGCTGGGGCGAGAGACCCAGTACTTC	CASSEGALGRETQYF
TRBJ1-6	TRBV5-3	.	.	TGTGCCAGAAGCTTGCAAGCTCCCCTAAATTCACCCCTCCACTTT	CARSLQAPLNSPLHF
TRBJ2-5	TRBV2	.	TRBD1	TGTGCCAGCAGTACCGGGACAGGGAGCTGGCAAGAGACCCAGTACTTC	CASSTGTGSWQETQYF
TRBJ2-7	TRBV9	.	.	TGTGCCAGCAGCGTAGCTGGAGCAAGCATACGGGAGCAGTACTTC	CASSVAGASIREQYF
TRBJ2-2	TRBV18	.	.	TGTGCCAGCTCACCCGGACTTCAGGCCGGGGAGCTGTTTTTT	CASSPGLQAGELFF
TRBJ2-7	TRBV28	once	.	TGTGCCACCCAGAGTTTGGGGGGGCAGGGGGCGCGGGAGCAGTACTTC	CATQSLGGQGAREQYF
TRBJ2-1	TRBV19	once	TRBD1	TGTGCCAGTAGTACCCAGACAGGGGTGGGCGAGCAGTTCTTC	CASSTQTGVGEQFF
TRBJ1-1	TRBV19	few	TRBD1	TGTGCCAGTAGTAAAACAGGGGGCAACACTGAAGCTTTCTTT	CASSKTGGNTEAFF
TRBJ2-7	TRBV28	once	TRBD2	TGTGCCAGCAGTTTGTCTGGGGGGGGACGGGCGGGGTTC	CASSLSGGGRAGF
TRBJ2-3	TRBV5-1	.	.	TGCGCCAGCAGCTTAGGCGCCGGGATAACCACAGATACGCAGTATTTT	CASSLGAGITTDTQYF
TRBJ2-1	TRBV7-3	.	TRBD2	TGTGCCAGCAGCTTTACTAGCGGGGCGAACAATGAGCAGTTCTTC	CASSFTSGANNEQFF
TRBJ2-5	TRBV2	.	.	TGTGCCAGCAGTGAGGCTCGAAAGACCCAGTACTTC	CASSEARKTQYF
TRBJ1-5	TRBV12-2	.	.	TGTGCAAGTCGCTTAGAAGGAAGAGGGTGGAGCAATCAGCCCCAGCATTTT	CASRLEGRGWSNQPQHF
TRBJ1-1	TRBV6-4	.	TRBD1	TGTGCCAGCAGTGGGTCGGACAGGGACACTGAAGCTTTCTTT	CASSGSDRDTEAFF
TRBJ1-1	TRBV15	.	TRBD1	TGTGCCACCAGCCCAGGGGGCATTGAAGCTTTCTTT	CATSPGGIEAFF
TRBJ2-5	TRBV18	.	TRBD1	TGTGCCAGCTCACCAATCCAGGGGGCAAGGGAGACCCAGTACTTC	CASSPIQGARETQYF
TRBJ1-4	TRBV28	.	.	TGTGCCAGCAACGTGGCAGGGGAAAAACTGTTTTTT	CASNVAGEKLFF
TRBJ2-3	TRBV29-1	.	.	TGCAGCGTTGAAGAGGAGTTAGGAAGTCCCCCGGGCACAGATACGCAGTATTTT	CSVEEELGSPPGTDTQYF
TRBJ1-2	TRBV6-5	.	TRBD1	TGTGCCAGCAGCCAGGGACAGAATTTTGGCTACACCTTC	CASSQGQNFGYTF
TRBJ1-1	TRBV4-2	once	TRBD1	TGTGCCAGCAGCCAAGGGACAGGGGACCAGAATGAAGCTTTCTTT	CASSQGTGDQNEAFF
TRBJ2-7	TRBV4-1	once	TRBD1	TGCGCCAGCAGCCGGGACAGGTCCTACGAGCAGTACTTC	CASSRDRSYEQYF
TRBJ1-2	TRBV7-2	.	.	TGTGCCAGCAGCTTTAACAGGGTAATAGGGGTCTATGGCTACACCTTC	CASSFNRVIGVYGYTF
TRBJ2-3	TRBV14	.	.	TGTGCCAGCAGCCAACAACCCGGGGGTACGCAGTATTTT	CASSQQPGGTQYF
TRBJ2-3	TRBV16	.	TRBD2	TGTGCCAGCAGCCCTTTCCCTAGCGGGAGTTTCGCAGATACGCAGTATTTT	CASSPFPSGSFADTQYF
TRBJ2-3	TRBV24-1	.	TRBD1	TGTGCCACCAGTGATGTCGGGACAGACCTCACAGATACGCAGTATTTT	CATSDVGTDLTDTQYF
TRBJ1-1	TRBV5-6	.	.	TGTGCCAGCAGCTTGTTTCCGGGAGACACTGAAGCTTTCTTT	CASSLFPGDTEAFF
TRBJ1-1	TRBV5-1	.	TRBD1	TGCGCCAGCAGCCCTGGACAGGGGCGGTTTGAAGCTTTCTTT	CASSPGQGRFEAFF
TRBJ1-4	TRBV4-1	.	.	TGCGCCAGCAGCCTAAGACTGGAAAGGGGTGAAAAACTGTTTTTT	CASSLRLERGEKLFF
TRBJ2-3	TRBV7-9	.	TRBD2	TGTGCCAGCAGCACGACTAGCGGGAGCACAGATACGCAGTATTTT	CASSTTSGSTDTQYF
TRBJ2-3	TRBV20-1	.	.	TGCAGTGCTAGTCTACAGGGAGGGACAGATACGCAGTATTTT	CSASLQGGTDTQYF
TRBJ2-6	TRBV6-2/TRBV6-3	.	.	TGTGCCAGCAGTTACTCGCAGGGGACGAACTCTGGGGCCAACGTCCTGACTTTC	CASSYSQGTNSGANVLTF
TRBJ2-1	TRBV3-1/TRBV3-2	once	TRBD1	TGTGCCAGCAGGCAGGGGACAGGGTGGGACAATGAGCAGTTCTTC	CASRQGTGWDNEQFF
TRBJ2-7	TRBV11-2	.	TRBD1	TGTGCCAGCAGCCCCCAGACAGGGACGGACGAGCAGTACTTC	CASSPQTGTDEQYF
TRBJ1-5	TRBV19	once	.	TGTGCCAGTACCATGGTAGGGGTTGGCAATCAGCCCCAGCATTTT	CASTMVGVGNQPQHF
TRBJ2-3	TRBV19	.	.	TGTGCCAGTAAACGCGGCCAACAAGGGGGAGATACGCAGTATTTT	CASKRGQQGGDTQYF
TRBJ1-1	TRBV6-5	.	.	TGTGCCAGCAGGCCAAAGGGCGGGAGGGGAGCTGAAGCTTTCTTT	CASRPKGGRGAEAFF
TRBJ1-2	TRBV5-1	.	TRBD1	TGCGCCAGCAGCTTGGTTCAGTCCGGACAGGGGGCCGATGGCTACACCTTC	CASSLVQSGQGADGYTF
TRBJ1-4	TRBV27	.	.	TGTGCCAGCAGCCTTACAACTAATGAAAAACTGTTTTTT	CASSLTTNEKLFF
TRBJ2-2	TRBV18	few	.	TGTGCCAGCTCACCTCGCCCCGAGGCCGGGGAGCTGTTTTTT	CASSPRPEAGELFF
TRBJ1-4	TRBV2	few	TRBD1	TGTGCCAGCAGGGACAGGGTCGGGAGTGAAAAACTGTTTTTT	CASRDRVGSEKLFF
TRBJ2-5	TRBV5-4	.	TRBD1	TGTGCCAGCAGCAGTGGGACAGTGGAGACCCAGTACTTC	CASSSGTVETQYF
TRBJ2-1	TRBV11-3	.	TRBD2	TGTGCCAGCAGCTCCCGGACTAGCGGGAGACGGTATGAGCAGTTCTTC	CASSSRTSGRRYEQFF
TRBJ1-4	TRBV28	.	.	TGTGCCAGCAGTACCTCCGGGGGAGCTGAAAAACTGTTTTTT	CASSTSGGAEKLFF
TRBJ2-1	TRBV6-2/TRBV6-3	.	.	TGTGCCAGCAGTTACGAGGGTCTTGATGGGCAGTTCTTC	CASSYEGLDGQFF
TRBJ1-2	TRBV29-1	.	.	TGCAGCGCCCTCTTAGGGGATGGCTACACCTTC	CSALLGDGYTF
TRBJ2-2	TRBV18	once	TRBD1	TGTGCCAGCTCACTGGGACAGGGGGCCGGGGAGCTGTTTTTT	CASSLGQGAGELFF
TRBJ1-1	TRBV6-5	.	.	TGTGCCAGCACGATACAGCCGAACACTGAAGCTTTCTTT	CASTIQPNTEAFF